The 22 T cell receptor beta chains below were found in one sample sequenced in a study of cytomegalovirus exposure and HLA in healthy donors. Profiled with immunoSEQ multiplex PCR; TCRdb holds only in-frame clones, not every one. The data contain about 130,000 clones, roughly 93% of them singletons. The specimen sequenced was PBMCs. The receptors come from a woman aged 18-35 years in good health and CMV-seronegative.

The chain couples TRBV5-1 to TRBJ2-1; a possible D gene is TRBD2 (5 bases). This CDR3 is built from 15 residues. V lost 2 bases and J lost 8, with 17 bases in between. CDR1 is SGHRS, CDR2 YFSETQ, per germline. The CDR3 sequence: CASSFEKLERHEQFF. The DNA for the CDR3 is TGCGCCAGCAGCTTTGAGAAACTAGAACGGCATGAGCAGTTCTTC.

This clone came up once. The genes are TRBV6-9 and TRBJ2-1; 11 nucleotides match TRBD2. The CDR3 extends over 18 amino acids. Per germline, CDR1 MNHGY and CDR2 SVAAGI. The V and J ends lost 5 bases and 5 bases, in that order; junction bases with no gene match: 14. The CDR3 sequence: CASSQTSGSLGSNNEQFF. The DNA for the CDR3 is TGTGCCAGCAGTCAAACTAGCGGGAGTTTGGGTTCGAACAATGAGCAGTTCTTC.

This chain joins TRBV12-2 and TRBJ1-5; the table assigns TRBD1, which was not confirmed against the DNA. TRBV12-2 is a known pseudogene. The CDR3 covers 17 residues. CDR3 loop: CASRPHGKGPGNQPQHF. DNA of the CDR3: TGTGCAAGTCGCCCCCACGGTAAGGGGCCGGGCAATCAGCCCCAGCATTTT.

The chain is built from TRBV6-5 and TRBJ1-1; 8 positions agree with TRBD1. J gave up 5 bases and V 10 bases, and 12 bases lay outside the gene matches. The CDR3 is 14 residues long. The V gene's germline CDR1 is MNHEY and CDR2 SVGAGI. CDR3 amino acids: CATLIGTGGTEAFF. The CDR3 DNA reads TGTGCCACACTAATAGGCACAGGGGGAACTGAAGCTTTCTTT.

This chain uses TRBV19 with TRBJ1-1; D not resolved. This CDR3 spans 14 amino acids. Germline CDR1 and CDR2: LNHDA and SQIVND (reference sequence). V was pared by 3 bases and J by 7 bases, with 15 bases between. CDR3 residues: CASSIRWFEDEAFF. CDR3 coding DNA: TGTGCCAGTAGTATTCGGTGGTTTGAGGATGAAGCTTTCTTT.

The rearrangement links TRBV9 to TRBJ2-3, with TRBD2 matching 13 bases. Germline V gives CDR1 SGDLS, CDR2 YYNGEE. V was pared by 4 bases and J by 3 bases, with 5 bases of the junction left unmatched. CDR3 length equals 16 residues. DNA of the CDR3: TGTGCCAGCAGCCCACCGACTAGCGGGGGGACAGATACGCAGTATTTT. This gives the protein CASSPPTSGGTDTQYF. Together with reference TRBV9 and TRBJ2-3, the CDR3 gives the full variable domain: DSGVTQTPKHLITATGQRVTLRCSPRSGDLSVYWYQQSLDQGLQFLIQYYNGEERAKGNILERFSAQQFPDLHSELNLSSLELGDSALYFCASSPPTSGGTDTQYFGPGTRLTVL.

The genes are TRBV7-7 and TRBJ2-2, with D possibly being TRBD2 (6 bases). The CDR3 sequence is 13 residues long. V was cut by 2 bases and J by 8 bases, with 9 bases left in between. CDR1 and CDR2 from the germline V gene are SSHAT and FNYEAQ (reference sequence). The DNA for the CDR3 is TGTGCCAGCAGCTTAACGGGGGAGGGGGAGCTGTTTTTT. This encodes CASSLTGEGELFF.

V and J are TRBV30 and TRBJ1-2; D is unresolved. Germline assignment: CDR1 GTSNPN and CDR2 SVGIG (reference sequence). The CDR3 totals 16 residues. V lost 1 base to trimming and J lost 4 bases, with 19 bases between them. The CDR3 DNA sequence: TGTGCCTGGAGTGGTCCTAACCGTTGTGCGTCCTATGGCTACACCTTC. It is translated as CAWSGPNRCASYGYTF.

J is TRBJ1-3 and V is TRBV30, with TRBD1 identical over 9 bases. The CDR3 totals 15 residues. The J segment lost 1 base and the V segment lost 6 bases, leaving 7 bases of the junction unmatched. From germline, CDR1 is GTSNPN and CDR2 SVGIG (reference sequence). The CDR3 bases are TGTGCCTGCAACAGGGGGCGGGGGTCTGGAAACACCATATATTTT. Encoded protein: CACNRGRGSGNTIYF.

This chain links TRBV7-2 with TRBJ2-7; D remains ambiguous. This CDR3 has 12 residues. Germline V gene data show CDR1 as SGHTA and CDR2 as FQGNSA. Trimming took off 3 bases at V and 2 bases at J, with 5 bases between the two ends. The chain's CDR3 is CASSFRAYEQYF. In nucleotides, the CDR3 is TGTGCCAGCAGCTTCCGGGCCTACGAGCAGTACTTC. Looking up the rest from reference TRBV7-2 and TRBJ2-7 gives the full variable domain: GAGVSQSPSNKVTEKGKDVELRCDPISGHTALYWYRQSLGQGLEFLIYFQGNSAPDKSGLPSDRFSAERTGGSVSTLTIQRTQQEDSAVYLCASSFRAYEQYFGPGTRLTVT.

The chain employs TRBV9 and TRBJ2-7; 7 positions match TRBD2. The CDR3 covers 16 residues. With V trimmed by 0 bases and J by 0 bases, 6 bases remained unmatched. Germline V gene lookup returns CDR1 SGDLS and CDR2 YYNGEE. Here the CDR3 DNA reads TGTGCCAGCAGCGTAGGGGCTAGCGGCCGCTCCTACGAGCAGTACTTC. This gives the protein CASSVGASGRSYEQYF.

V and J are TRBV5-4 and TRBJ2-7; 7 bases line up with TRBD1. The CDR3 covers 13 residues. V gave up 1 base and J gave up 6 bases; unmatched junction bases: 4. The V gene's germline CDR1 is SGHNT and CDR2 YYREEE (reference sequence). The CDR3, as DNA: TGTGCCAGCAGCTTGTTAGGGGGCACCGAGCAGTACTTC. It yields the protein CASSLLGGTEQYF.

V and J are TRBV28 and TRBJ1-1, with a weak D call TRBD1 (5 bases). The CDR3 loop spans 15 amino acids. The ends were cut back, 5 bases at V and 1 base at J, with 14 bases in the middle. CDR1 is MDHEN, CDR2 SYDVKM, per germline. The CDR3: CASSGGGPTNTEAFF. Written as DNA, the CDR3 is TGTGCCAGCAGTGGGGGGGGACCGACGAACACTGAAGCTTTCTTT.

This clone has a single count. V is TRBV9 and J is TRBJ2-1; TRBD1 is a possible D gene (6 bases). The ends were cut back, 0 bases at V and 7 bases at J, with 11 bases in the middle. Germline assignment: CDR1 SGDLS and CDR2 YYNGEE. The CDR3 has 14 residues. The DNA for the CDR3 is TGTGCCAGCAGCGTAGTAGGGACACTTAATGAGCAGTTCTTC. Translation: CASSVVGTLNEQFF.

This sequence joins TRBV5-1 and TRBJ2-5; 9 bases agree with TRBD1. Unmatched junction bases numbered 3, after V lost 4 bases and J lost 2 bases. This CDR3 is 14 amino acids long. Germline-derived CDR1 and CDR2 are SGHRS and YFSETQ. CDR3 nucleotides: TGCGCCAGCAGCCATGGACAGGGGCAAGAGACCCAGTACTTC. It translates to CASSHGQGQETQYF.

The chain is built from TRBV2 and TRBJ2-2; 8 bases are shared with TRBD2. CDR1 and CDR2 from the germline V gene are SNHLY and FYNNEI. The CDR3 runs to 16 residues. V was clipped by 2 bases and J by 5 bases; unmatched bases: 7. The CDR3 reads CASSERGGRATGELFF. CDR3 DNA sequence: TGTGCCAGCAGTGAACGGGGGGGACGTGCGACCGGGGAGCTGTTTTTT.

The chain links TRBV5-6 to TRBJ1-1, with 8 nucleotides matching TRBD1. V shed 3 bases and J 11 bases; nucleotides not matched to a gene: 9. The CDR3 length is 13 residues. The germline V gene has CDR1 SGHDT and CDR2 YYEEEE. CDR3 DNA sequence: TGTGCCAGCAGCTATGGACAGGGTAGAGTTGCTTTCTTT. Amino acids: CASSYGQGRVAFF.

The chain joins TRBV19 to TRBJ1-2, with 11 nucleotides matching TRBD1. Germline-derived CDR1 and CDR2 are LNHDA and SQIVND (reference sequence). The CDR3 is 14 residues long. J lost 5 bases, V lost 7 bases, and 6 bases had no gene match. The CDR3 bases are TGTGCCAGTATCGGGACAGGGGGAGATTATGGCTACACCTTC. Translated, it gives CASIGTGGDYGYTF.

V usage is TRBV21-1 and J usage is TRBJ1-5; TRBD1, as called in the table, went unchecked against the DNA. TRBV21-1 is reported as a pseudogene. The CDR3 consists of 15 residues. The CDR3 is CASSKQTDSNQPQHF. DNA for the CDR3: TGTGCCAGCAGCAAACAAACAGATAGCAATCAGCCCCAGCATTTT.

The V call is TRBV19, the J call TRBJ2-5; 8 bases map to TRBD1. The ends lost 3 bases at V and 4 bases at J; junction bases unmatched: 10. Germline V CDR1 and CDR2: LNHDA, SQIVND (reference sequence). The CDR3 sequence is 16 residues long. CDR3 in DNA: TGTGCCAGTAGTATGGCCAGGGGGCGTACTATAGAGACCCAGTACTTC. Its protein product is CASSMARGRTIETQYF.

The rearrangement joins TRBV2 to TRBJ2-7, with a tentative D call TRBD2 (5 bases). The V gene lost 6 bases and the J gene lost 5 bases, with 20 bases spanning the gap. Per the germline V gene, CDR1 is SNHLY and CDR2 is FYNNEI. The CDR3 is 15 residues long. CDR3 bases: TGTGCCAGCAGGGGCACTAGAGATCGAGCCCACGAGCAGTACTTC. Translated, it gives CASRGTRDRAHEQYF.

The chain carries TRBV2 and TRBJ2-2; a possible D gene is TRBD1 (5 bases). V lost 3 bases and J lost 4, with 9 bases in between. Germline V gene lookup returns CDR1 SNHLY and CDR2 FYNNEI. The CDR3 runs 14 residues. Here the CDR3 DNA reads TGTGCCAGCAGTGAGGGGCCGGGCACCGGGGAGCTGTTTTTT. It yields the protein CASSEGPGTGELFF.